This T cell receptor (beta chain) was identified during a study of B cell selection in AIRE deficiency. This CDR3 has 16 amino acids. Germline V gene sequence: CDR1 SGDLS, CDR2 YYNGEE. The ends lost 1 base at V and 3 bases at J; junction bases unmatched: 7. Regulatory T cells were sorted as CD4+CD25hiCD127low/negative cells. General study results and limits: Only 9.3% of 3,000 to 4,500 shared Treg sequences were patient-specific; 30% to 40% healthy-specific.

TCRdb's copy holds only in-frame clones and misses some; the assay was immunoSEQ multiplex PCR. The sample yields roughly 17,000 clones, about 92% seen once. About this clone: Its antigen is currently unknown.

Sequencing was performed on CD4+CD25+ Tregs sorted from PBMCs. The clonotype was recovered from a human donor in good health. The V call is TRBV9, the J call TRBJ2-1, with 7 nucleotides matching TRBD2. The CDR3 loop reads CASSVMAGANYNEQFF. The CDR3 DNA reads as TGTGCCAGCAGCGTAATGGCGGGAGCGAACTACAATGAGCAGTTCTTC.